These 11 T cell receptor beta chains came from one sample sequenced in a study of blood T cell repertoires in COVID-19. Measured with immunoSEQ multiplex PCR; TCRdb has only the in-frame clones, and not every one. Of more than 95,000 clones in the sample, approximately 90% were seen once. Specimen: peripheral blood. These receptors were collected from a man aged 45-65 years with acute or convalescent COVID-19.

The V call is TRBV2, the J call TRBJ2-7; tentatively, D is TRBD2 (6 bases). CDR3 length equals 11 residues. Germline lookup yields CDR1 SNHLY and CDR2 FYNNEI. V lost 8 bases and J 4 bases, leaving 9 bases between the germline ends. The CDR3 bases are TGTGCCAGCCGGACTACATACGAGCAGTACTTC. Protein: CASRTTYEQYF.

The rearrangement joins TRBV6-5 to TRBJ2-7; 11 nucleotides match TRBD2. J was trimmed by 7 bases and V by 7 bases; bases with no gene match: 9. This CDR3 is 14 amino acids long. Germline assignment: CDR1 MNHEY and CDR2 SVGAGI. This CDR3 reads CASTLLAGEGEQYF. The DNA of the CDR3 is TGTGCCAGCACTCTACTAGCGGGAGAGGGGGAGCAGTACTTC.

V usage is TRBV3-1 (or the pseudogene TRBV3-2) and J usage is TRBJ2-7; 8 nucleotides align to TRBD1. V shed 5 bases and J 4 bases; nucleotides not matched to a gene: 10. The CDR3 sequence is 15 residues long. Germline-derived CDR1 and CDR2 are LGHDT and YNNKEL (reference sequence). The CDR3 sequence: CASSDTGTGGYEQYF. For the CDR3, the DNA is TGTGCCAGCAGCGATACCGGGACAGGAGGATACGAGCAGTACTTC.

A note on this clone: Germline and junction disagree at one end, which may indicate a read error. The chain has TRBV14 and TRBJ2-5; D gene unclear. The CDR3 is 12 amino acids. In germline, CDR1 is SGHDN, CDR2 FVKESK. In DNA, the CDR3 is TGTGCCAGCGGCCAAAGGCGGGAGACCCAGTACTTC. Translation gives CASGQRRETQYF.

Only one count was recorded for this clone. This chain uses TRBV21-1 with TRBJ2-3; TRBD2 was called by the table and not checked on the DNA. TRBV21-1 is deemed a pseudogene. CDR3 length: 18 amino acids. The CDR3 DNA sequence: TGTGCCAGCAGCGGCGGGGGGCTGACGGGGCTTTACACAGATACGCAGTATTTT. Encoded protein: CASSGGGLTGLYTDTQYF.

J is TRBJ1-4 and V is TRBV6-5; perhaps TRBD1 as D (5 bases). CDR3 length equals 15 residues. Trimming cost V 5 bases and J 8 bases, with 18 bases left between them. CDR1 and CDR2 from the germline V gene are MNHEY and SVGAGI. The CDR3 reads CASSKWAGEGEKLFF. The CDR3, as DNA: TGTGCCAGCAGTAAATGGGCGGGGGAAGGCGAAAAACTGTTTTTT.

The genes are TRBV9 and TRBJ2-3, with a possible D match to TRBD1 (5 bases). Germline assignment: CDR1 SGDLS and CDR2 YYNGEE. The V gene lost 3 bases and the J gene lost 2 bases, with 16 bases spanning the gap. The CDR3 has 16 residues. The CDR3 DNA follows: TGTGCCAGCAGCGGACGGACATCCCAGCCCACAGATACGCAGTATTTT. Residues: CASSGRTSQPTDTQYF.

In its sample, this clone was seen once. V gene TRBV10-3 combines with J gene TRBJ1-3; TRBD1 is a possible D gene (5 bases). This CDR3 contains 15 residues. Trimming removed 0 bases at V and 4 bases at J, with 10 bases between. The germline V gene encodes CDR1 ENHRY and CDR2 SYGVKD. The CDR3 DNA is TGTGCCATCAGTGAGTCGTGGGGCGTCGGAAACACCATATATTTT. It yields the protein CAISESWGVGNTIYF.

The chain combines TRBV6-1 with TRBJ2-7; 11 bases line up with TRBD1. There are 15 residues in the CDR3. Germline values: CDR1 MNHNS, CDR2 SASEGT. The V segment lost 1 base and the J segment 3 bases; nucleotides outside the gene matches: 2. In DNA form, the CDR3 reads TGTGCCAGCAGTGAAGTTGGGACAGGGGGCTACGAGCAGTACTTC. This sequence encodes CASSEVGTGGYEQYF.

This chain links TRBV3-1 (or the pseudogene TRBV3-2) with TRBJ2-7, with D perhaps TRBD1 (6 bases). Trimming left V 2 bases short and J 5 bases short, with 16 bases between. CDR3 length: 15 residues. CDR1 is LGHDT and CDR2 is YNNKEL in the germline V gene (reference sequence). DNA for the CDR3: TGTGCCAGCAGCCAATTCCCGACAGGCCCTAACGAGCAGTACTTC. It is translated as CASSQFPTGPNEQYF.

This chain joins TRBV19 and TRBJ1-2; TRBD1 agrees at 8 bases. This CDR3 has 12 residues. V trimming: 5 bases; J trimming: 8 bases; junction bases outside the gene matches: 4. CDR1 is LNHDA and CDR2 is SQIVND in the germline V gene (reference sequence). CDR3 in amino acids: CASSQDRVGYTF. The CDR3 coding sequence is TGTGCCAGTAGTCAGGACAGGGTCGGCTACACCTTC.